This T cell receptor beta chain was sequenced for a study of PD-1 blockade in classical Hodgkin lymphoma. Assay used: immunoSEQ multiplex PCR; TCRdb lists only in-frame clones, some missing. The profile shows fewer than 20,000 clones, roughly 90% of them singletons. The time point is: newly diagnosed, previously untreated cHL patient sample. Magnetic negative selection served to purify CD4+ T cells out of PBMCs that had been thawed. The ends were cut back, 1 base at V and 3 bases at J, with 13 bases in the middle. The germline V gene encodes CDR1 SGHDN and CDR2 FVKESK. The CDR3 runs 15 residues. Broader study findings: Healthy donors reportedly exceeded newly diagnosed patients in baseline TCR diversity.

Worth noting for this clone: What it binds is unknown.

The TCR originated in a human donor with classical Hodgkin lymphoma. The chain combines TRBV14 with TRBJ2-7; D call uncertain. Sequenced sample: CD4+ T cells from blood. The CDR3 spells CASSQASRRDYEQYF. The CDR3 nucleotides read TGTGCCAGCAGCCAAGCCTCCAGGAGAGACTACGAGCAGTACTTC.